A single sample is the source of the 3 T cell receptor beta chains below, sequenced in a study of cytomegalovirus exposure and HLA in healthy donors. Produced via immunoSEQ multiplex PCR; TCRdb's table is partial and in-frame only. The sample holds around 160,000 clones, more than 80% seen once. The sample consisted of PBMCs. These receptors were taken from a woman younger than 30 in good health and CMV-seropositive.

The chain combines TRBV18 with TRBJ1-5; D is uncertain. Trimming shortened V by 4 bases and J by 2 bases, and 12 bases separated the two germline ends. The CDR3 is 15 residues long. From germline, CDR1 is KGHSH and CDR2 LQKENI. CDR3 region: CASSLSREGNQPQHF. CDR3 DNA sequence: TGTGCCAGCTCACTTTCTCGGGAGGGCAATCAGCCCCAGCATTTT.

The chain has TRBV29-1 and TRBJ2-1, with D possibly matching TRBD2 (5 bases). The ends were cut back, 0 bases at V and 12 bases at J, with 18 bases in the middle. Germline V gene lookup returns CDR1 SQVTM and CDR2 ANQGSEA. The CDR3 length is 14 residues. Here the CDR3 reads CSVEDPLKGSLQFF. For the CDR3, the DNA is TGCAGCGTTGAAGATCCACTAAAAGGGAGCTTGCAGTTCTTC.

This chain uses TRBV28 with TRBJ1-3; D is unclear. The V gene lost 3 bases and the J gene lost 2 bases, with 8 bases spanning the gap. Germline CDR1 and CDR2: MDHEN and SYDVKM. The CDR3 runs to 14 residues. In DNA form, the CDR3 reads TGTGCCAGCAGTTTTGGAGGGACTGGAAACACCATATATTTT. Its translation: CASSFGGTGNTIYF.